Below are 13 T cell receptor beta chains sequenced from a single sample in a study of tumor-infiltrating lymphocytes in localized non-small cell lung cancer. The table came from immunoSEQ multiplex PCR; TCRdb's copy has only in-frame clones and leaves some out. The sample yields roughly 10,000 clones, approximately 77% seen once. Sequences were obtained from lung tumor tissue. The receptors derive from a human donor with non-small cell lung cancer.

In its sample, this clone was seen once. This sequence joins TRBV6-5 and TRBJ1-2; D is possibly TRBD1 (5 bases). The CDR3 has 12 residues. Trimming took off 5 bases at V and 3 bases at J, with 7 bases between the two ends. CDR1 is MNHEY, CDR2 SVGAGI, per germline. The CDR3 sequence is CASSPGHYGYTF. As DNA, the CDR3 is TGTGCCAGCAGTCCGGGACACTATGGCTACACCTTC.

The V call is TRBV7-2, the J call TRBJ2-4; possible D gene TRBD2, 6 bases. The CDR3 sequence is 15 residues long. Germline V gives CDR1 SGHTA, CDR2 FQGNSA. Trimming took off 3 bases at V and 3 bases at J, with 12 bases between the two ends. The CDR3 sequence is CASSLGGGGKNIQYF. CDR3 DNA: TGTGCCAGCAGCTTGGGGGGAGGTGGCAAAAACATTCAGTACTTC.

The chain joins TRBV5-1 to TRBJ2-2; no firm D call. This CDR3 contains 15 residues. Germline assignment: CDR1 SGHRS and CDR2 YFSETQ. Trimming pared 3 bases from V and 4 bases from J, leaving 13 bases between. CDR3 nucleotides: TGCGCCAGCAGCTGGGGATCCCGTGGCACCGGGGAGCTGTTTTTT. Translated, it gives CASSWGSRGTGELFF.

The chain links TRBV5-5 to TRBJ1-5; D gene ambiguous. The V gene's germline CDR1 is SGHKS and CDR2 YYEKEE (reference sequence). V lost 2 bases, J lost 0 bases, and 9 bases lay in between. CDR3 length: 15 residues. The CDR3 DNA reads TGTGCCAGCAGCTTTATATTGGGTAGCAATCAGCCCCAGCATTTT. The encoded protein is CASSFILGSNQPQHF.

The chain uses TRBV29-1 and TRBJ2-3; 14 bases agree with TRBD2. The CDR3 runs 16 residues. V trimming: 1 base; J trimming: 2 bases; junction bases outside the gene matches: 2. CDR1 is SQVTM, CDR2 ANQGSEA, per germline. DNA for the CDR3: TGCAGCGTTGAAGGGGGACTAGCGGGGGCCACAGATACGCAGTATTTT. This codes for CSVEGGLAGATDTQYF.

For the CDR3, the DNA is TGTGCCAGCAGTCCTCGGAAGAATTCGGGGTACACCGGGGAGCTGTTTTTT. As protein: CASSPRKNSGYTGELFF. V and J are TRBV27 and TRBJ2-2; tentative D call: TRBD2 (5 bases). The CDR3 sequence is 17 residues long. The germline CDR1 and CDR2 sequences are MNHEY and SMNVEV (reference sequence). V lost 5 bases to trimming and J lost 3 bases, with 19 bases between them.

The genes are TRBV4-2 and TRBJ2-7, with TRBD2 matching 11 bases. Germline V gene lookup returns CDR1 LGHNA and CDR2 YNFKEQ. V dropped 0 bases and J dropped 7; count of bases not matched to a gene: 5. The CDR3 has 15 residues. CDR3 in amino acids: CASSQEVAGGREQYF. In DNA form, the CDR3 reads TGTGCCAGCAGCCAAGAAGTAGCGGGGGGGCGAGAGCAGTACTTC.

J is TRBJ2-7 and V is TRBV7-9; no clear D gene. Germline assignment: CDR1 SEHNR and CDR2 FQNEAQ (reference sequence). The CDR3 has 13 amino acids. The germline V and J ends were trimmed by 3 bases and 2 bases, with 8 bases remaining between them. This CDR3 reads CASSFNRAYEQYF. The CDR3 DNA is TGTGCCAGCAGCTTTAACAGAGCCTACGAGCAGTACTTC.

V and J are TRBV5-4 and TRBJ2-3; maybe TRBD2 (6 bases). The length of the CDR3 is 14 residues. V was clipped by 3 bases and J by 10 bases, with 18 bases between them. Germline CDR1 reads SGHNT; CDR2 reads YYREEE (reference sequence). CDR3 sequence (DNA): TGTGCCAGCAGCTCGACCTCGGGGCCGGGGGCGCAGTATTTT. This encodes CASSSTSGPGAQYF.

There are a few counts of this clone. The gene calls are TRBV5-1 and TRBJ1-2; 9 bases match TRBD1. The CDR3 loop spans 14 amino acids. V was pared by 4 bases and J by 9 bases, with 10 bases of the junction left unmatched. Looked up from germline, CDR1 is SGHRS and CDR2 is YFSETQ. As DNA, the CDR3 is TGCGCCAGCAGCCTTGGGACAGGGAGAGTTAGCTACACCTTC. Protein product: CASSLGTGRVSYTF.

This chain joins TRBV11-2 and TRBJ1-6, with 8 bases matching TRBD1. CDR3 length: 16 residues. The germline V gene encodes CDR1 SGHAT and CDR2 FQNNGV. V lost 5 bases and J lost 8; bases outside the gene matches: 11. The CDR3 coding sequence is TGTGCCAGCAGCCTACGGGACAGGCGTATTTATTCACCCCTCCACTTT. It translates to CASSLRDRRIYSPLHF.

V usage is TRBV2 and J usage is TRBJ2-3, with 7 nucleotides matching TRBD2. The ends lost 6 bases at V and 0 bases at J; junction bases unmatched: 3. Germline CDR1 and CDR2: SNHLY and FYNNEI. The length of the CDR3 is 14 residues. This CDR3 reads CASRAGLSTDTQYF. DNA for the CDR3: TGTGCCAGCAGAGCGGGACTAAGCACAGATACGCAGTATTTT.

By share, this clone counts as medium-sized. The rearrangement joins TRBV27 to TRBJ2-5; TRBD2 is a possible D gene (5 bases). There are 17 residues in the CDR3. Between the trimmed V and J ends, which lost 3 bases and 4 bases, there was a span of 21 bases. In germline, CDR1 is MNHEY, CDR2 SMNVEV (reference sequence). CDR3 protein: CASSFTGVNVGGETQYF. CDR3 DNA: TGTGCCAGCAGTTTTACTGGGGTAAACGTCGGAGGAGAGACCCAGTACTTC.